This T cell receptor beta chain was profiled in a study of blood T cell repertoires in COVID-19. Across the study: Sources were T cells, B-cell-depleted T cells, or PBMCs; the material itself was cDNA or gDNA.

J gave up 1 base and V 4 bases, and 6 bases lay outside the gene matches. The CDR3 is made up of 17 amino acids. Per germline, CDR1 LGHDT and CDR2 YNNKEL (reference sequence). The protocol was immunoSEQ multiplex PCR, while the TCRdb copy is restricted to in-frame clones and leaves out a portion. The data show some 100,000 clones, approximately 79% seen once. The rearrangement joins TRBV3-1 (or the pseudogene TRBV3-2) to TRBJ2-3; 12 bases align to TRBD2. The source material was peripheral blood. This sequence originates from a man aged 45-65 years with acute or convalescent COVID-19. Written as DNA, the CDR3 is TGTGCCAGCAGCCGCCGACTAGCGGGAGACGGCACAGATACGCAGTATTTT. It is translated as CASSRRLAGDGTDTQYF.